One TCR beta chain is described in this entry. One end of the junction is discordant with germline, which a read error may explain. TCRdb re-called the 5' RACE reads with MiXCR, one entry per CDR3 protein. The profile shows about 62,000 distinct CDR3 sequences, 25% to 35% of them singletons. Germline V gene sequence: CDR1 DFQATT, CDR2 SNEGSKA (reference sequence). The CDR3 loop spans 17 amino acids. Sequenced material: tumor-infiltrating naive CD4+ T cells sorted from the breast tumor. The subset: naive CD4+ T cells, CD4+CD45RA+CD25-. The chain recombines TRBV20-1 with TRBJ1-6, with D unresolved. The receptor comes from a female donor with breast cancer. This CDR3 is CSARDRGESSYNTPLHF. The DNA of the CDR3 is TGCAGTGCTAGAGATCGCGGGGAGAGCTCCTATAATACACCCCTCCACTTT.